This T cell receptor (beta chain) is drawn from a study of control samples from healthy donors and cancer patients. Some clones are missing from TCRdb's copy, which holds only in-frame ones; the method was immunoSEQ multiplex PCR. The sample contains about 83,000 clones, 90% to 95% of which appear only once. This CDR3 region has 18 residues. Trimming cost V 2 bases and J 5 bases; bases outside gene matches: 18. From germline, CDR1 is SGHNT and CDR2 YYREEE (reference sequence). V usage is TRBV5-4 and J usage is TRBJ1-1; TRBD1 agrees at 7 bases. The sample comprised blood. The sequence was obtained from a man aged 50 to 60 in good health. The CDR3 sequence: CASSFVVAAGTAGTEAFF. Written as DNA, the CDR3 is TGTGCCAGCAGCTTCGTCGTGGCTGCGGGGACAGCGGGAACTGAAGCTTTCTTT.